The 18 T cell receptor beta chains below all came from one sample that was sequenced in a study of T-cell memory formation after mild COVID-19. MiXCR, run by TCRdb on the 5' RACE reads, gives a single entry per CDR3 protein. This sample carries just over 60,000 distinct CDR3 sequences, 9.3% of them seen once, and the ten largest clones take around 1.2%. Material: PBMCs or a T cell subset sorted from them (not recorded which). These receptors were obtained from a man younger than 35 who had mild COVID-19 (a few samples of this study predate the infection). Cell type and time point are not known.

V gene TRBV7-2 combines with J gene TRBJ1-4; TRBD1 is a possible D gene (6 bases). V was trimmed by 5 bases and J by 8 bases, leaving 15 bases between them. Germline V lookup: CDR1 SGHTA, CDR2 FQGNSA. The CDR3 is 14 residues long. CDR3 residues: CASSRWGADEKLFF. The DNA of the CDR3 is TGTGCCAGCAGCCGATGGGGGGCAGACGAAAAACTGTTTTTT.

This clonotype showed up just a few times. The rearrangement links TRBV7-2 to TRBJ1-2; maybe TRBD1 (6 bases). This CDR3 is 14 amino acids long. CDR1 is SGHTA, CDR2 FQGNSA, per germline. The germline V and J ends were trimmed by 6 bases and 2 bases, with 13 bases remaining between them. The CDR3 region has the DNA TGTGCCAGCAGGATAGGGGGAATGAACTATGGCTACACCTTC. Translated, it gives CASRIGGMNYGYTF.

CDR3: CASSFPETEYGYTF. CDR3 sequence (DNA): TGTGCCAGCAGTTTTCCCGAGACGGAGTATGGCTACACCTTC. The chain employs TRBV27 and TRBJ1-2, with D hard to call. The length of the CDR3 is 14 residues. V was cut by 3 bases and J by 5 bases, with 13 bases left in between. Germline V gene lookup returns CDR1 MNHEY and CDR2 SMNVEV (reference sequence).

The CDR3 spells CASSAGGAQYF. The CDR3 region has the DNA TGTGCCAGCAGCGCTGGGGGGGCCCAGTACTTC. The genes are TRBV7-3 and TRBJ2-5; 7 bases are a match to TRBD2. Germline assignment: CDR1 SGHTA and CDR2 FQGTGA. The CDR3 contains 11 residues. With V trimmed by 5 bases and J by 9 bases, 3 bases remained unmatched.

The chain couples TRBV20-1 to TRBJ1-5, with D tentatively TRBD1 (6 bases). This CDR3 region has 14 residues. V lost 5 bases, J lost 4 bases, and 15 bases lay in between. Germline assignment: CDR1 DFQATT and CDR2 SNEGSKA (reference sequence). In DNA form, the CDR3 reads TGCAGTGCTCGCTCGGGGGCGAGGAATCAGCCCCAGCATTTT. Its translation: CSARSGARNQPQHF.

The chain is built from TRBV27 and TRBJ1-1; D is unclear. There are 13 residues in the CDR3. V lost 10 bases and J lost 2, with 14 bases in between. CDR1 and CDR2 (germline): MNHEY, SMNVEV (reference sequence). In nucleotides, the CDR3 is TGTGCCACCTCCCTTATGGGAAACACTGAAGCTTTCTTT. This sequence encodes CATSLMGNTEAFF.

This clonotype was counted only a few times. V and J are TRBV20-1 and TRBJ1-5; D is undetermined. V dropped 3 bases and J dropped 9 bases, with 15 bases sitting between them. Germline CDR1 is DFQATT and CDR2 is SNEGSKA (reference sequence). This CDR3 spans 13 amino acids. For the CDR3, the DNA is TGCAGTGCTAGTAAACAGCCTCAATGGCCCCAGCATTTT. Translated: CSASKQPQWPQHF.

The genes are TRBV20-1 and TRBJ1-2, with 7 positions matching TRBD1. This CDR3 is 15 amino acids long. Looked up from germline, CDR1 is DFQATT and CDR2 is SNEGSKA (reference sequence). V lost 3 bases and J lost 4; bases outside the gene matches: 11. The CDR3 nucleotides read TGCAGTGCTAGGTTGGCTCAGGGGGTTGGCTATGGCTACACCTTC. Amino acid sequence: CSARLAQGVGYGYTF.

The chain combines TRBV7-8 with TRBJ2-5; 7 bases line up with TRBD1. Trimming at V came to 7 bases and at J to 2 bases, leaving 7 bases not matched to a gene. The germline gives CDR1 SGHVS, CDR2 FQNEAQ. This CDR3 is 14 amino acids long. Written as DNA, the CDR3 is TGTGCCAGCACCCTCAGCAGGGGGCAAGAGACCCAGTACTTC. Translated: CASTLSRGQETQYF.

This clonotype has at least ten counts. The chain is built from TRBV12-3 or TRBV12-4 and TRBJ2-1; the D is unclear. Trimming removed 5 bases from V and 10 bases from J, with 12 bases in between. This CDR3 has 12 amino acids. The CDR3 protein is CASSTRTGEQFF. In DNA form, the CDR3 reads TGTGCCAGCAGTACCCGGACCGGCGAGCAGTTCTTC.

The table lists this clonotype with a few counts. This chain uses TRBV11-2 with TRBJ1-4; perhaps TRBD1 as D (5 bases). V was trimmed by 4 bases and J by 8 bases, leaving 14 bases between them. The CDR3 length is 14 residues. Per the germline V gene, CDR1 is SGHAT and CDR2 is FQNNGV. CDR3 nucleotide sequence: TGTGCCAGCAGCTCATCTAGGGGCGAGGAAAAACTGTTTTTT. Translation: CASSSSRGEEKLFF.

The chain carries TRBV6-5 and TRBJ2-1; TRBD2 matches at 9 bases. J was trimmed by 6 bases and V by 0 bases; bases with no gene match: 12. CDR1 and CDR2 (germline): MNHEY, SVGAGI. This CDR3 spans 18 amino acids. The CDR3 DNA is TGTGCCAGCAGTTACTCCTCCGGCCATAGCGGGGGATTCAATGAGCAGTTCTTC. It yields the protein CASSYSSGHSGGFNEQFF.

This clonotype was counted between two and nine times. The chain couples TRBV5-1 to TRBJ1-6; a possible D gene is TRBD1 (5 bases). V lost 4 bases to trimming and J lost 0 bases, with 11 bases between them. The CDR3 covers 16 residues. Germline-derived CDR1 and CDR2 are SGHRS and YFSETQ. This CDR3 reads CASSPDTSSYNSPLHF. In DNA, the CDR3 is TGCGCCAGCAGCCCGGACACGAGCTCCTATAATTCACCCCTCCACTTT.

At least ten counts were recorded for this clonotype. The chain employs TRBV4-3 and TRBJ2-1; possible D gene TRBD1, 6 bases. The CDR3 loop spans 18 amino acids. The germline V gene has CDR1 LGHNA and CDR2 YSLEER. V lost 0 bases to trimming and J lost 0 bases, with 15 bases between them. CDR3 in DNA: TGCGCCAGCAGCCAAGATCCGAGGGGGACGAGCTCCTACAATGAGCAGTTCTTC. Amino acids: CASSQDPRGTSSYNEQFF.

The chain employs TRBV5-1 and TRBJ2-3; 11 bases agree with TRBD2. CDR1 and CDR2 (germline): SGHRS, YFSETQ. Trimming removed 4 bases from V and 2 bases from J; junction bases left unmatched: 9. The CDR3 is 17 amino acids. This CDR3 is CASSENLAGGPTDTQYF. The CDR3 nucleotides are TGCGCCAGCAGCGAAAACTTAGCGGGGGGGCCCACAGATACGCAGTATTTT.

This clonotype was found many times. The chain joins TRBV12-3 or TRBV12-4 to TRBJ1-1; no reliable D call. This CDR3 has 14 amino acids. The germline V and J ends were trimmed by 3 bases and 0 bases, with 8 bases remaining between them. The CDR3, as DNA: TGTGCCAGCAGTTTTCTTAAAATGAACACTGAAGCTTTCTTT. It encodes CASSFLKMNTEAFF.

This clonotype appeared a few times. The V and J genes are TRBV5-6 and TRBJ2-2, with 7 nucleotides matching TRBD1. Germline lookup yields CDR1 SGHDT and CDR2 YYEEEE. CDR3 size: 15 residues. After removal of 4 bases from V and 4 bases from J, the junction contained 7 bases not matched to a gene. The CDR3 sequence is CASSVEGAVTGELFF. CDR3 bases: TGTGCCAGCAGCGTCGAGGGGGCGGTCACCGGGGAGCTGTTTTTT.

This clonotype was detected a few times. The rearrangement joins TRBV5-1 to TRBJ1-1; D gene ambiguous. This CDR3 is built from 13 residues. Between the trimmed V and J ends, which lost 1 base and 3 bases, there was a span of 7 bases. The germline gives CDR1 SGHRS, CDR2 YFSETQ. The CDR3 region is CASSLRVYTEAFF. CDR3 nucleotide sequence: TGCGCCAGCAGCTTGCGGGTTTACACTGAAGCTTTCTTT.